This TCR beta chain emerged from a study of OX40 agonist ivuxolimab in advanced cancers. In the study overall: Melanoma, hepatocellular carcinoma, head and neck or renal cell cancer occurred in dose-escalation patients. Under the entry rules, prior anti-PD-1, anti-PD-L1 or anti-CTLA-4 therapy was allowed, and around 40% had some.

Remarks on this clone: Its matching antigen is unknown.

Regarding the study as a whole: More expanded clones were found, on average, in CD8+ than in CD4+ T cells.

Profiling relied on immunoSEQ multiplex PCR, and the TCRdb table lists in-frame clones only, not all of them. Of roughly 92,000 clones in the sample, approximately 80% were seen once. Patients who had autoimmune disease history or got systemic immunosuppression were left out. The source of this sequence is an adult with an advanced solid tumor such as melanoma, head and neck, liver or kidney cancer. Sequenced material: CD4+ or CD8+ T cells sorted from blood, taken in a trial of the OX40 agonist ivuxolimab.

Here the CDR3 DNA reads TGTGCCAGCAGTGAAGGGACCGCTGGACGTCAGCCCCAGCATTTT. Encoded protein: CASSEGTAGRQPQHF. The genes are TRBV6-1 and TRBJ1-5; D not certain. There are 15 residues in the CDR3. V was pared by 1 base and J by 6 bases, with 13 bases between. CDR1 and CDR2 (germline): MNHNS, SASEGT.